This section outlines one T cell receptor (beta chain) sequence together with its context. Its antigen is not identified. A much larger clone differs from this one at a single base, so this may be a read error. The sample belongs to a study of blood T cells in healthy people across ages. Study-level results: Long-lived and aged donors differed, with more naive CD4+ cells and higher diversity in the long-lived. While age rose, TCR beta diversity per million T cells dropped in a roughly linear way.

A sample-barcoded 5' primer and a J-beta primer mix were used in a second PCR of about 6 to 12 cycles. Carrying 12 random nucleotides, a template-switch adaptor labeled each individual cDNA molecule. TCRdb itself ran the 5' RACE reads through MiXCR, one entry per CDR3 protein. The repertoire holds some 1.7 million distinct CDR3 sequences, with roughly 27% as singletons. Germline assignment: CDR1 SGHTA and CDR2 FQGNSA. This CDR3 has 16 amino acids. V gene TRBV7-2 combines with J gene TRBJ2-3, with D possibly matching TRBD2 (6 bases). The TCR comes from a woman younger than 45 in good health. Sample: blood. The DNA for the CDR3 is TGTGCCAGCAGCCCTCATAGCGGCACTAGCACAGATATGCAGTATTTT. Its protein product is CASSPHSGTSTDMQYF.